Listed below are T cell receptor beta chains from one sample, sequenced in a study of post-analysis software for immune sequencing data. In TCRdb, the PCR reads were re-called with MiXCR into one record per CDR3 protein. The sample has hundreds of thousands of distinct CDR3 sequences, 30% seen once. Sequencing was done on a sample of blood. The source is a girl aged 10-17 years with multiple sclerosis. Each CDR3 is given with its conserved first and last residue. A D gene is named only where the DNA matches it firmly. Some rows mark clone size as missing; the rest say once, few, many or name a class of expanded clone.

abundance | j_gene | v_gene | d_gene | CDR3nt | CDR3aa
few | TRBJ1-4 | TRBV7-9 | . | TGTGCCAGCTCGACAGGAAATGAAAAACTGTTTTTT | CASSTGNEKLFF
few | TRBJ2-1 | TRBV10-3 | TRBD1 | TGTGCCACCCAACCCCGCCAGGGGGCTGTGAATGAGCAGTTCTTC | CATQPRQGAVNEQFF
. | TRBJ2-5 | TRBV20-1 | TRBD2 | TGCAGTGCTGCAGAGGCCCTAGCGGTACAAGAGACCCAGTACTTC | CSAAEALAVQETQYF
few | TRBJ2-7 | TRBV27 | . | TGTGCCAGCAGTTTTTCCGGGAACGAGCAGTACTTC | CASSFSGNEQYF
few | TRBJ2-7 | TRBV6-2/TRBV6-3 | TRBD2 | TGTGCCAGCAGTTATACCCCAAGACTAGCGGACTCCTACGAGCAGTACTTC | CASSYTPRLADSYEQYF
. | TRBJ2-5 | TRBV2 | . | TGTGCCAGCAGGGAGGAGGGGACCCAGTACTTC | CASREEGTQYF
. | TRBJ2-7 | TRBV2 | . | TGTGCCAGCAGTGAAGAAAACAGGGCCGAGCAGTACTTC | CASSEENRAEQYF
many | TRBJ2-3 | TRBV5-1 | . | TGTGCCAGCAGTTTTCGCGGAACTAGCACAGATACGCAGTATTTT | CASSFRGTSTDTQYF
few | TRBJ2-7 | TRBV2 | TRBD2 | TGTGCCAGGGGGACTAGCGGGTCCTACGAGCAGTACTTC | CARGTSGSYEQYF
. | TRBJ2-5 | TRBV4-1 | . | TGCGCCACGGGAAGAGCGGCACAAGAGACCCAGTACTTC | CATGRAAQETQYF
. | TRBJ1-2 | TRBV5-1 | TRBD1 | TGCGCCAGCAGCTTGGTAGGGACAGGGTCTGGCTACACCTTC | CASSLVGTGSGYTF
few | TRBJ2-3 | TRBV20-1 | TRBD2 | TGCAGTGCTAGTTGGCGGGGGTGGGGGGATACGCAGTATTTT | CSASWRGWGDTQYF
. | TRBJ1-4 | TRBV12-5 | . | TGTGCTAGTGGTTTGTTACAGGGAAGGGCTAATGAAAAACTGTTTTTT | CASGLLQGRANEKLFF
. | TRBJ2-3 | TRBV20-1 | TRBD2 | TGCAGTGCTAGAGATCGGTTTATATCGGCGCGGGAGGGCCGCCACACAGATACGCAGTATTTT | CSARDRFISAREGRHTDTQYF
. | TRBJ1-4 | TRBV3-1 | . | TGTGCCAGCAGCCAAGACCCTCAGGGGCGCTGGAGTGAAAAACTGTTTTTT | CASSQDPQGRWSEKLFF
. | TRBJ2-1 | TRBV7-9 | . | TGTGCCAGCAGCTTAGTTCCAGGGCCCCCCGAGCAGTTCTTC | CASSLVPGPPEQFF
. | TRBJ2-3 | TRBV5-1 | TRBD2 | TGCGCCAGCAGCTTGGCCCTAGCGGGGGGGCATGGCACAGATACGCAGTATTTT | CASSLALAGGHGTDTQYF